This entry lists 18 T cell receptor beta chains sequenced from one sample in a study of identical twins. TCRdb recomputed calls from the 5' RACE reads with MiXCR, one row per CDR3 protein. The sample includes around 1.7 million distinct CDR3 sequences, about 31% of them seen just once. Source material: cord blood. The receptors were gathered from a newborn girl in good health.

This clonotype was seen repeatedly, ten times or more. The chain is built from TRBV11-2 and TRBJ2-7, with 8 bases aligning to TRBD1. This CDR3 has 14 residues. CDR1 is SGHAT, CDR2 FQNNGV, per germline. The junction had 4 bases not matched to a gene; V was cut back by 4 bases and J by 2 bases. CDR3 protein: CASSSWTGPYEQYF. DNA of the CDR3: TGTGCCAGCAGCTCCTGGACAGGGCCCTACGAGCAGTACTTC.

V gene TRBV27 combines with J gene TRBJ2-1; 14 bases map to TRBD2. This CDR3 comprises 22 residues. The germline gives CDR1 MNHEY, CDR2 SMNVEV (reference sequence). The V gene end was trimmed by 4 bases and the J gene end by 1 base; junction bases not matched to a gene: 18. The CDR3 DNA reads TGTGCCAGCAGTTCAGGGCTACGGATCTGGACTAGCGGGAGGACGTCCTACAATGAGCAGTTCTTC. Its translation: CASSSGLRIWTSGRTSYNEQFF.

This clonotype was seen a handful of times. The CDR3, as DNA: TGTGCCAGCCCGGGCCAGGGGGCAGTAGATACGCAGTATTTT. Residues: CASPGQGAVDTQYF. The chain combines TRBV2 with TRBJ2-3; 8 nucleotides align to TRBD1. Trimming at V came to 8 bases and at J to 5 bases, leaving 9 bases not matched to a gene. Germline loops: CDR1 SNHLY, CDR2 FYNNEI. CDR3 length: 14 amino acids.

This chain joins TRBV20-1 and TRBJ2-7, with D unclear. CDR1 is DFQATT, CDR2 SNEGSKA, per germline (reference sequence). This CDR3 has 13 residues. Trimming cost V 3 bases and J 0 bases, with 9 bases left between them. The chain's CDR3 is CSASDGFSYEQYF. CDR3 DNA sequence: TGCAGTGCTAGCGACGGTTTCTCCTACGAGCAGTACTTC.

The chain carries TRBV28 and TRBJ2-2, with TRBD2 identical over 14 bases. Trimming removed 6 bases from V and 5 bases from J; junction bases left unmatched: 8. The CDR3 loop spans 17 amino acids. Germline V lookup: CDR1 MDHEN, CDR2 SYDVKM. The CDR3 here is CASSLGLAGVRTGELFF. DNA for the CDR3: TGTGCCAGCAGCCTGGGACTAGCGGGAGTTAGGACCGGGGAGCTGTTTTTT.

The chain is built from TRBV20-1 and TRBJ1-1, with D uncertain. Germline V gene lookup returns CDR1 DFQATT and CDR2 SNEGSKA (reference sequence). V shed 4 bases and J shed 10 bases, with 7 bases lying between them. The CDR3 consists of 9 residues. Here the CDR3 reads CSAMISAFF. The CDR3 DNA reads TGCAGTGCTATGATCTCAGCTTTCTTT.

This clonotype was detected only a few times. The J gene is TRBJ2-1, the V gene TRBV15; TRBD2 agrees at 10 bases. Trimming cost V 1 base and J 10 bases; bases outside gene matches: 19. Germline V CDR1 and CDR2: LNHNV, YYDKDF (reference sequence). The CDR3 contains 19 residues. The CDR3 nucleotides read TGTGCCACCAGCAGAGCGAATAGCGGGAGGCCCTTCTATTCTAGGGAGCAGTTCTTC. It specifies CATSRANSGRPFYSREQFF.

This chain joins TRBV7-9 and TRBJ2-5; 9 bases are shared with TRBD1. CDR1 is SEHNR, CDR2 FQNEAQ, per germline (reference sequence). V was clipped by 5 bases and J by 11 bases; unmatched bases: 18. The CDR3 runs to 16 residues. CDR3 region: CASSDNRDRAFNEQYF. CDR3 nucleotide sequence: TGTGCCAGCAGCGACAACCGGGACAGGGCGTTCAATGAGCAGTACTTC.

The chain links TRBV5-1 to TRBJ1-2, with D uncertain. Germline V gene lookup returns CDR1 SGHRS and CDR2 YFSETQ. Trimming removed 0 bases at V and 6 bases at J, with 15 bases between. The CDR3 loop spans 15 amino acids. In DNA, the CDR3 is TGCGCCAGCAGCTTGGCCGAAGGGCCCCGTCATGGCTACACCTTC. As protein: CASSLAEGPRHGYTF.

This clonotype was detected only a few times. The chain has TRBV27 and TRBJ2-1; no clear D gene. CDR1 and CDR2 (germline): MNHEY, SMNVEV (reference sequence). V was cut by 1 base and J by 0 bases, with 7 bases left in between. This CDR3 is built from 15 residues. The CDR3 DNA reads TGTGCCAGCAGTTTATATTACAGCTCCTACAATGAGCAGTTCTTC. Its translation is CASSLYYSSYNEQFF.

Here the CDR3 reads CAISEGQGDQPQHF. The CDR3 nucleotides read TGTGCCATCAGTGAAGGACAGGGGGATCAGCCCCAGCATTTT. The rearrangement links TRBV10-3 to TRBJ1-5; 10 positions match TRBD1. J gave up 5 bases and V 3 bases, and 1 base lay outside the gene matches. The CDR3 contains 14 residues. Germline V gene lookup returns CDR1 ENHRY and CDR2 SYGVKD.

The CDR3 nucleotides read TGTGCCAGCAGCGAACCAGGGGCGGTGGCTGAAGCTTTCTTT. This translates into CASSEPGAVAEAFF. The gene calls are TRBV16 and TRBJ1-1; tentative D call: TRBD1 (6 bases). V shed 5 bases and J shed 6 bases, with 16 bases lying between them. This CDR3 region has 14 residues. Germline lookup yields CDR1 KGHSY and CDR2 FQNENV.

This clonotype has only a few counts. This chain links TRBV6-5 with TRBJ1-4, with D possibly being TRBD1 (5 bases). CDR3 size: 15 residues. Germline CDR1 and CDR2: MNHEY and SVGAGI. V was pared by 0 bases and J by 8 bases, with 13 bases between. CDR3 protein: CASSYSSQGREKLFF. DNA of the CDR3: TGTGCCAGCAGTTACTCATCTCAGGGAAGGGAAAAACTGTTTTTT.

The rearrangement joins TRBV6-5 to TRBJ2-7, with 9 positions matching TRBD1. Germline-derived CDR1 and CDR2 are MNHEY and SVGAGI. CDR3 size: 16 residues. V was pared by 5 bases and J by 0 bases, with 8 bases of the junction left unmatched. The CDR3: CASSPGTGLGSYEQYF. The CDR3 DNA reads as TGTGCCAGCAGTCCCGGGACAGGGTTAGGCTCCTACGAGCAGTACTTC.

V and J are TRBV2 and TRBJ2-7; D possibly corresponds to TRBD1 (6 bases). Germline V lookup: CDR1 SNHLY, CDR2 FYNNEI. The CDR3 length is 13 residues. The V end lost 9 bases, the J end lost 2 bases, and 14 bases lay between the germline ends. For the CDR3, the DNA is TGTGCCAGTTCGGGGTACAGGGCCTACGAGCAGTACTTC. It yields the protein CASSGYRAYEQYF. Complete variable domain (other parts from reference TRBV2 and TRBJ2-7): EPEVTQTPSHQVTQMGQEVILRCVPISNHLYFYWYRQILGQKVEFLVSFYNNEISEKSEIFDDQFSVERPDGSNFTLKIRSTKLEDSAMYFCASSGYRAYEQYFGPGTRLTVT.

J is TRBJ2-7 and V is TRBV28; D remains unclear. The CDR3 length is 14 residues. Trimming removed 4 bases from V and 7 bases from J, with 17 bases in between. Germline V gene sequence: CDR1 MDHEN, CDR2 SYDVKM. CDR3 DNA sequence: TGTGCCAGCAGTTATATACAGTTCCCCAATGAGCAGTACTTC. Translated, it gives CASSYIQFPNEQYF.

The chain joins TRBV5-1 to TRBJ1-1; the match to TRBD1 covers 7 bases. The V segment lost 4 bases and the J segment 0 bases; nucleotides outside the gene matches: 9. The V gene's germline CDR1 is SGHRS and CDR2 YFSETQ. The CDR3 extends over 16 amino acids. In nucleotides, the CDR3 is TGCGCCAGCAGCATCGACTACAGGGGCCTGAACACTGAAGCTTTCTTT. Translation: CASSIDYRGLNTEAFF. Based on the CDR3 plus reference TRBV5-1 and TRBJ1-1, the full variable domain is KAGVTQTPRYLIKTRGQQVTLSCSPISGHRSVSWYQQTPGQGLQFLFEYFSETQRNKGNFPGRFSGRQFSNSRSEMNVSTLELGDSALYLCASSIDYRGLNTEAFFGQGTRLTVV.

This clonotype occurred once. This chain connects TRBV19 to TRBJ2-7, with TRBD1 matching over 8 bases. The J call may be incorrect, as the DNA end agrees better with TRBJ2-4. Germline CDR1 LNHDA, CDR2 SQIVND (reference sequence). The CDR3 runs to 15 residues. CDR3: CASSVKLQGVGIQYF. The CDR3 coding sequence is TGTGCCAGTAGTGTCAAGCTACAGGGGGTAGGCATTCAGTACTTC.